The count of the clone carrying this T cell receptor beta chain is one. Its antigen is still unknown. The data originate from a study of vaccination effects on CD4 cells after COVID-19. CDR3 length: 16 residues. J lost 5 bases, V lost 3 bases, and 4 bases had no gene match. CDR1 is LNHDA, CDR2 SQIVND, per germline (reference sequence). Assay used: immunoSEQ multiplex PCR; TCRdb lists only in-frame clones, some missing. There are tens of thousands of clones in the sample; just under 75% occur only once, and 2% to 2.5% lies in the top ten. The study, taken as a whole, reports: Clonal contraction was marked in infection- and vaccine-induced clones late after vaccination.

When around 10 days of culture had elapsed, CD4+ T cells were isolated. BNT162b2 vaccine or mRNA-1273 vaccine was given to participants in two doses. Sequencing used CD4+ T cells from PBMCs cultured without peptide, obtained after COVID-19 vaccination. The TCR comes from a human donor who received a COVID-19 vaccine. V gene TRBV19 combines with J gene TRBJ2-2, with 12 bases identical to TRBD1. The CDR3 here is CASSMGTGGTTGELFF. The CDR3 DNA reads as TGTGCCAGTAGTATGGGGACAGGGGGCACGACCGGGGAGCTGTTTTTT.